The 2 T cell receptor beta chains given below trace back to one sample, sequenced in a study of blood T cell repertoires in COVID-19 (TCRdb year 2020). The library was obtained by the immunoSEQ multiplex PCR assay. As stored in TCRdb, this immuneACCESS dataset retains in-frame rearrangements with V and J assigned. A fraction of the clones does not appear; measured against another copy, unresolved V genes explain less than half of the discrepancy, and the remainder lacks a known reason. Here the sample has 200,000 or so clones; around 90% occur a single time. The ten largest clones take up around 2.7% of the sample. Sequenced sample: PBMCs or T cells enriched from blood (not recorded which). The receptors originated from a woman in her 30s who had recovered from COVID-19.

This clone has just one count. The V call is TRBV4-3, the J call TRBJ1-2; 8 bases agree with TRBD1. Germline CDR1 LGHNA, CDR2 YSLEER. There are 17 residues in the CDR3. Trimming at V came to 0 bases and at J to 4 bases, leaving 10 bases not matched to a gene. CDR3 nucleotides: TGCGCCAGCAGCCAAGACCGCGTTGGCAGGGGGCCCTATGGCTACACCTTC. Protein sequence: CASSQDRVGRGPYGYTF.

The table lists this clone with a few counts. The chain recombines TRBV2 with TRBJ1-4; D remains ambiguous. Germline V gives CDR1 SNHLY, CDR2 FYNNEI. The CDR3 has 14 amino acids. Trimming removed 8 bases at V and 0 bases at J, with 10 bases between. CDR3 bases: TGTGCCAGCGACATAAGATCAACTAATGAAAAACTGTTTTTT. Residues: CASDIRSTNEKLFF.